This is a list of T cell receptor beta chains from one sample in a study of blood T cell repertoires in COVID-19. Measured with immunoSEQ multiplex PCR; TCRdb has only the in-frame clones, and not every one. The sample consists of approximately 220,000 clones, about 88% of them appearing once. The sample taken for sequencing was peripheral blood. These receptors were obtained from a man aged 45 to 65 who had recovered from COVID-19. The CDR3 runs from the conserved cysteine through the conserved F or W. The D gene is left open where the match is weak. Not all rows give a size; the values are once, few, many and, for expanded clones, a class.

d_call	clone_size	v_call	j_call	cdr3_nt	cdr3_aa
-	-	TRBV7-2	TRBJ1-4	TGTGCCAGCAGCACGCGTTCGGGAGCAACTAATGAAAAACTGTTTTTT	CASSTRSGATNEKLFF
TRBD2	-	TRBV27	TRBJ2-2	TGTGCCACCCGATCGACTAGCGGTAACTTAAACACCGGGGAGCTGTTTTTT	CATRSTSGNLNTGELFF
-	-	TRBV4-1	TRBJ1-2	TGCGCCAGCAGCCAAGATAACAAGGAGCTCTATGGCTACACCTTC	CASSQDNKELYGYTF
-	-	TRBV15	TRBJ2-7	TGTGCCACCAGCAGAGATAGGGGGTACGAGCAGTACTTC	CATSRDRGYEQYF
TRBD1	once	TRBV11-2	TRBJ2-5	TGTGCCAGCAGCCCTACAGGGGGCGAGACCCAGTACTTC	CASSPTGGETQYF
TRBD2	-	TRBV6-1	TRBJ2-7	TGTGCCAGCAGTTCCCTAGCGGGAGGGTCCTACGAGCAGTACTTC	CASSSLAGGSYEQYF
-	-	TRBV7-2	TRBJ1-5	TGTGCCAGCAGCTTAGACGGGAATCAGCCCCAGCATTTT	CASSLDGNQPQHF
TRBD1	-	TRBV25-1	TRBJ1-2	TGTGCCAGCAATAGCCAGGGGGCGAACGGCTACACCTTC	CASNSQGANGYTF
-	-	TRBV19	TRBJ2-1	TGTGCCAGTAGTTGGCTAGTGAGTAATGAGCAGTTCTTC	CASSWLVSNEQFF
TRBD1	-	TRBV18	TRBJ2-5	TGTGCCAGCTCACGGACAGGGGCTTTAGAGACCCAGTACTTC	CASSRTGALETQYF
TRBD2	once	TRBV7-2	TRBJ2-1	TGTGCCAGCAGCTCTAGCGGGAGGCGGCACAATGAGCAGTTCTTC	CASSSSGRRHNEQFF
-	-	TRBV27	TRBJ1-1	TGTGCCAGCAGTACCCGGAGACCAGACAACACTGAAGCTTTCTTT	CASSTRRPDNTEAFF
TRBD1	-	TRBV6-1	TRBJ1-4	TGTGCCAGCAGTGAAAGGGGGCCCGTTACTAATGAAAAACTGTTTTTT	CASSERGPVTNEKLFF
TRBD2	-	TRBV28	TRBJ2-3	TGTGCCACCCCGGGACTAGCCCGCCCAGATACGCAGTATTTT	CATPGLARPDTQYF
TRBD2	-	TRBV5-5	TRBJ2-3	TGTGCCAGCAGCCTTACTAGCGGGTATTCAGATACGCAGTATTTT	CASSLTSGYSDTQYF
-	-	TRBV4-1	TRBJ2-7	TGCGCCAGCAGCCACCTGGGGGCAGGCTACGAGCAGTACTTC	CASSHLGAGYEQYF
-	-	TRBV21-1	TRBJ2-1	TGTGCCAGCTTGACTAGCGGGAGGTCGGGCGATGAGCAGTTCTTC	CASLTSGRSGDEQFF
TRBD2	-	TRBV28	TRBJ2-2	TGTGCCAGCAGTTTATTAGTACTAGCGGGAGACACCGGGGAGCTGTTTTTT	CASSLLVLAGDTGELFF
TRBD2	-	TRBV2	TRBJ2-7	TGTGCCAGCAGGTGGACTAGCGGGAACTACGAGCAGTACTTC	CASRWTSGNYEQYF
TRBD1	-	TRBV20-1	TRBJ1-3	TGCAGTGCTAGTTCGACAGGGAGTTACTCTGGAAACACCATATATTTT	CSASSTGSYSGNTIYF
TRBD2	-	TRBV9	TRBJ2-1	TGTGCCAGCAGCGTAGAACTAGCGGGAGGAAACAATGAGCAGTTCTTC	CASSVELAGGNNEQFF
-	-	TRBV19	TRBJ2-1	TGTGCCAGTAGGGCGGGAACGTCCTACAATGAGCAGTTCTTC	CASRAGTSYNEQFF
-	-	TRBV18	TRBJ2-2	TGTGCCAGCTCACCAAATGGGGCGCTGGCCGGGGAGCTGTTTTTT	CASSPNGALAGELFF
TRBD1	-	TRBV7-8	TRBJ2-7	TGTGCCAGCAGCCGCCTCGGACAGGGGGGTAGCGAGCAGTACTTC	CASSRLGQGGSEQYF
TRBD2	-	TRBV29-1	TRBJ2-1	TGCAGCGTTGGTTTGACTAGCGGATACAATGAGCAGTTCTTC	CSVGLTSGYNEQFF
TRBD1	-	TRBV5-1	TRBJ2-6	TGCGCCAGCAGCGAGGGACAGGGGTTCTCTGGGGCCAACGTCCTGACTTTC	CASSEGQGFSGANVLTF
-	-	TRBV11-2	TRBJ2-5	TGTGCCAGCAGGGAGGTGGGCAGTCCGAAAGAGACCCAGTACTTC	CASREVGSPKETQYF
TRBD1	-	TRBV28	TRBJ2-1	TGTGCCAGCAGTTTAGGGACAGTCAATGAGCAGTTCTTC	CASSLGTVNEQFF